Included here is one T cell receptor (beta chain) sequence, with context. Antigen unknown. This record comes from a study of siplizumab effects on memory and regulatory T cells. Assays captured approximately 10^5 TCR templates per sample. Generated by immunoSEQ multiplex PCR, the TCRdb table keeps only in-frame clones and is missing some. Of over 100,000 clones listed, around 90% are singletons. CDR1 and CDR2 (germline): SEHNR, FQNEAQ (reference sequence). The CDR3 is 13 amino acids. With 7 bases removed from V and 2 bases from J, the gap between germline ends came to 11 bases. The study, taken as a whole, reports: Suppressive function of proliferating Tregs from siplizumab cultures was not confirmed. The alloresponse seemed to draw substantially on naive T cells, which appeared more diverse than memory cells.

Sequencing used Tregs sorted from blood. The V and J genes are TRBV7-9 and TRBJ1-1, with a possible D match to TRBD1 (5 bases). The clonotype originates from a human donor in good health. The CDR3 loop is CASTRAQNTEAFF. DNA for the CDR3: TGTGCCAGCACCAGGGCGCAAAACACTGAAGCTTTCTTT.